The rows below give T cell receptor beta chains drawn from one sample of a study of blood T cell repertoires in COVID-19. Here immunoSEQ multiplex PCR was the method, and the copy in TCRdb shows in-frame clones only, minus some. The sample has approximately 220,000 clones, about four fifths seen once; the top ten hold 4.8%. Material for sequencing was PBMCs or T cells enriched from blood (not recorded which). These receptors all stem from a woman aged 50 to 60 who had been exposed to COVID-19. Each CDR3 is given with its conserved first and last residue. A D gene is named only where the DNA matches it firmly. Clone sizes are given selectively: once, few, many, or a class where the clone is expanded.

size	V	J	D	DNA	CDR3
-	TRBV6-1	TRBJ1-1	-	TGTGCCAGCAGAGAAGACCCGAGTGCCACTGAAGCTTTCTTT	CASREDPSATEAFF
once	TRBV18	TRBJ1-2	-	TGTGCCAGCTCCCCTGGAGACTATGGCTACACCTTC	CASSPGDYGYTF
-	TRBV5-4	TRBJ2-5	-	TGTGCCAGCAGCTTCCAGAAACAGACCCAGTACTTC	CASSFQKQTQYF
few	TRBV7-8	TRBJ2-2	-	TGTGCCAGCAGCTTCGAGGGGGCGCGGGGCACCGGGGAGCTGTTTTTT	CASSFEGARGTGELFF
-	TRBV11-2	TRBJ2-4	-	TGTGCCAGCAGCTTAACGTCTAGGTCCAAAAACATTCAGTACTTC	CASSLTSRSKNIQYF
-	TRBV18	TRBJ1-1	-	TGTGCCAGCTCACTAAACCGGGACACTGAAGCTTTCTTT	CASSLNRDTEAFF
-	TRBV10-3	TRBJ1-1	-	TGTGCCATCAGTGGGTCTATGAACACTGAAGCTTTCTTT	CAISGSMNTEAFF
once	TRBV28	TRBJ1-2	TRBD1	TGTGCCAGCAGTACCTACAGGGGGGAAGCTAACTATGGCTACACCTTC	CASSTYRGEANYGYTF
-	TRBV5-4	TRBJ2-1	-	TGTGCCAGCAGCTTGGGGGGGGACTCCTACAATGAGCAGTTCTTC	CASSLGGDSYNEQFF
-	TRBV18	TRBJ1-2	-	TGTGCCAGCTCACCCGAACAGGGTAGGCTTAAGGACTATGGCTACACCTTC	CASSPEQGRLKDYGYTF
-	TRBV5-1	TRBJ1-3	-	TGCGCCAGCAGCTTGGGGACTTTTGGAAACACCATATATTTT	CASSLGTFGNTIYF
-	TRBV18	TRBJ1-4	TRBD1	TGTGCCAGCTCTTATGGACAGGGGACTAATGAAAAACTGTTTTTT	CASSYGQGTNEKLFF